This T cell receptor (beta chain) is drawn from a study of beta chain features in type 1 diabetes. Study conclusions and caveats: PCR might show a preference for shorter templates, equally across patients and controls. Type 1 diabetes patients had VDJ junctions that carried fewer insertions and more deletions. The naive, central memory and Treg TCRB repertoires of patients appeared to be more similar to one another than those of healthy donors. For Type 1 diabetes patients, all four CD4+ subsets carried TCRB CDR3s that were moderately but significantly shorter.

V was pared by 1 base and J by 3 bases, with 9 bases between. CDR3 length: 14 residues. Germline V lookup: CDR1 SGHNT, CDR2 YYREEE (reference sequence). Since all of the isolated RNA was reverse transcribed, expressed TCRB transcripts were what got sequenced. TCRdb's table, derived via immunoSEQ multiplex PCR, lists solely in-frame clones and lacks some. The sample records some 160,000 clones, approximately 8.7% being singletons. Sorting produced populations that all topped 98% purity. On this clone itself: Its antigen is not identified.

The chain carries TRBV5-4 and TRBJ2-3; no clear D. Sequences were obtained from central memory CD4+ T cells from blood. The receptor's source is a woman aged 25 to 39 with type 1 diabetes. DNA for the CDR3: TGTGCCAGCAGCTTGAAATCTCAGACAGATACGCAGTATTTT. It codes for CASSLKSQTDTQYF.